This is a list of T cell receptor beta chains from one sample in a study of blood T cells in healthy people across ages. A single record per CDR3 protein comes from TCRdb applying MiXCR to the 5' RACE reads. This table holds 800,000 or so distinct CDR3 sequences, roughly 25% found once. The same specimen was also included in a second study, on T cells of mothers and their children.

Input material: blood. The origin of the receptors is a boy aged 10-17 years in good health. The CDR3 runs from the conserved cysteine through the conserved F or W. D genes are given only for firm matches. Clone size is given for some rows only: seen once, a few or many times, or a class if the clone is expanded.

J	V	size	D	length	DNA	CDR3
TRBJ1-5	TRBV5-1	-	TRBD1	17	TGCGCCAGCAGCCCAGGACAGGCGGCGACTATCAATCAGCCCCAGCATTTT	CASSPGQAATINQPQHF
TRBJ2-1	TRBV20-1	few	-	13	TGCAGTGCTAAAAGAACAACTAGCAATGAGCAGTTCTTC	CSAKRTTSNEQFF
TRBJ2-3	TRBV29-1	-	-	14	TGCAGCGTACCTAACGGGAGAGGGGCAGATACGCAGTATTTT	CSVPNGRGADTQYF
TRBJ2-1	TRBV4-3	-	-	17	TGCGCCAGCAGCCAGGAGTACCGACTAGTTCGCTACAATGAGCAGTTCTTC	CASSQEYRLVRYNEQFF
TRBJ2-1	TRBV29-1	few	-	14	TGCAGCGTTGAAGCCGGGATCGGACACAATGAGCAGTTCTTC	CSVEAGIGHNEQFF
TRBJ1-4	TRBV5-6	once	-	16	TGTGCCAGCAGCTTGGGACGAACGAATGGTGGTGAAAAACTGTTTTTT	CASSLGRTNGGEKLFF
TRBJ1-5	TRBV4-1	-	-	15	TGTGCCAGCAGCCAGGCTCCGGGAGACAATCAGCCCCAGCATTTT	CASSQAPGDNQPQHF
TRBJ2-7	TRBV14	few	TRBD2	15	TGTGCCAGCAGCCTGTGGGCGGGAGGTTCCTACGAGCAGTACTTC	CASSLWAGGSYEQYF
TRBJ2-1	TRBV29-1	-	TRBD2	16	TGCAGCGTTGAGGTCTTTTCTTCGGGGGGGCGGGATGAGCAGTTCTTC	CSVEVFSSGGRDEQFF
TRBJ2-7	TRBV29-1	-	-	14	TGCAGCGTTGTGCTGGGGTCCAACTCCTACGAGCAGTACTTC	CSVVLGSNSYEQYF
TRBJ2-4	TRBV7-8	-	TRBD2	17	TGTGCCAGCAGCCCCCAGGGACTAGCGGGGGAAAAAAACATTCAGTACTTC	CASSPQGLAGEKNIQYF
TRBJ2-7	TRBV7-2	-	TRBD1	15	TGTGCCAGCAGCTCGGCCGGGACAGGGGTCGACGAGCAGTACTTC	CASSSAGTGVDEQYF
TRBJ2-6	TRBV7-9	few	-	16	TGTGCCAGCAGCCCCCGCGGGGAACCTGGGGCCAACGTCCTGACTTTC	CASSPRGEPGANVLTF
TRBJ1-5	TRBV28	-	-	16	TGTGCCAGCAGTCGTACGGGACAACTTTCCAATCAGCCCCAGCATTTT	CASSRTGQLSNQPQHF
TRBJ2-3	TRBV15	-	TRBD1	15	TGTGCCACCAGCAGAGAGGGACAGAACACAGATACGCAGTATTTT	CATSREGQNTDTQYF
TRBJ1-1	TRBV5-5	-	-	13	TGTGCCAGCAGCTTGTCCCCGGGGCAGGAAGCTTTCTTT	CASSLSPGQEAFF
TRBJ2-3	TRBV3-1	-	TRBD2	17	TGTGCCAGCAGCCAAGATCTAGTAGCGGGGAGCACAGATACGCAGTATTTT	CASSQDLVAGSTDTQYF
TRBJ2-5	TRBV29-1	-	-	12	TGCAGCGTTTTGGGACTGGAAGAGACCCTGTACTTC	CSVLGLEETLYF
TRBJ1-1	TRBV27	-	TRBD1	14	TGTGCCAGCAGTAACCCCAACAGGGGCCGCGAAGCTTTCTTT	CASSNPNRGREAFF
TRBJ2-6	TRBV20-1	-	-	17	TGCAGTGCTAGCGGAGGCTATAGCTCCTCTGGGGCCAACGTCCTGACTTTC	CSASGGYSSSGANVLTF
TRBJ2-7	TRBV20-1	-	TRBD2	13	TGCAGTGGGGTGGCTAGCGGGAATTTAAAGCAGTACTTC	CSGVASGNLKQYF
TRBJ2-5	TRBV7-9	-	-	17	TGTGCCAGCAGCACCGAAGTTGGGGGCGCTTACCAAGAGACCCAGTACTTC	CASSTEVGGAYQETQYF
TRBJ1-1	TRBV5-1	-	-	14	TGCGCCAGCAGCCCCCCAGCAGTCAACACTGAAGCTCTCTTT	CASSPPAVNTEALF
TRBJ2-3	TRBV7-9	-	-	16	TGTGCCAGCAGCTTAGCCCAGACAGCATTCACAGATACGCAGTATTTT	CASSLAQTAFTDTQYF
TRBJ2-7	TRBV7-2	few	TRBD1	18	TGTGCCAGCAGCTTAAGACAGGGGGTCCCTAGGGAGACCTACGAGCAGTACTTC	CASSLRQGVPRETYEQYF
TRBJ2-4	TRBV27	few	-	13	TGTGCCAGCAGTTCCGGGCCAGAGAACATTCAGTACTTC	CASSSGPENIQYF
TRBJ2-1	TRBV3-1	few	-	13	TGTGCCAGCAGCCAAGAACCAGAGCAGAGACAGTTCTTC	CASSQEPEQRQFF
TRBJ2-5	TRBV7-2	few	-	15	TGTGCCAGCAGCTTCTCAGGACAGTCAGGGGGGGCCCAGCACTTC	CASSFSGQSGGAQHF
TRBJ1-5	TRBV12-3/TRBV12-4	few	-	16	TGTGCCAGCAGTTTAGCGGAGGGGGGCAGCAATCAGCCCCAGCATTTT	CASSLAEGGSNQPQHF
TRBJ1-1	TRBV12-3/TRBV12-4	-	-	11	TGTGCCAGCAGCGTCCGGATATCGACTTTCTTT	CASSVRISTFF
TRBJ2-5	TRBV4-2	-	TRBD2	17	TGTGCCAGCAGCCAGGTTCGGGGCGGGAGGGTAATTGAGACCCAGTACTTC	CASSQVRGGRVIETQYF
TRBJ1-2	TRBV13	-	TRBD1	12	TGTGCCAGCTACAGGGGAGACTATGGCTACACCTTC	CASYRGDYGYTF
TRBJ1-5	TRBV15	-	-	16	TGTGCCACCAGCAGAGTTTGGGGTGATAGCAATCAGCCCCAGCATTTT	CATSRVWGDSNQPQHF
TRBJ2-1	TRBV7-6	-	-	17	TGTGCCAGCAGCTTAGGGGGCCGGGGGGCTACCTACAATGAGCAGTTCTTC	CASSLGGRGATYNEQFF
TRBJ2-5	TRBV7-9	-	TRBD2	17	TGTGCCAGCAGCCCGGCCGTTAGCGGGGGGGCTCAAGAGACCCAGTACTTC	CASSPAVSGGAQETQYF
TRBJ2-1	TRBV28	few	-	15	TGTGCCAGCAGCACCTCAGAGGGCCCGCCCAATGAGCAGTTCTTC	CASSTSEGPPNEQFF
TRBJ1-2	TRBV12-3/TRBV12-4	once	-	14	TGTGCCAGCAGTTTAGCCTCCGTGTACTATGGCTACACCTTC	CASSLASVYYGYTF
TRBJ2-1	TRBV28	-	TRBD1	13	TGTGCCAGCAGTTTAACAGGGGTGAATGAGCAGTTCTTC	CASSLTGVNEQFF
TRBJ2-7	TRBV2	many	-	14	TGTGCCAGCAGTGACGCAGGGCTCTCCTACGAGCAGTACTTC	CASSDAGLSYEQYF
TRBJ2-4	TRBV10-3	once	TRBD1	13	TGTGCCATCGCAACAGGGGCGGCTGACATTCAGTACTTC	CAIATGAADIQYF
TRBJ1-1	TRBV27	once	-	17	TGTGCCAGCAGTTTTCTGGTAGGTGTGAGGGTCAGAACTGAAGCTTTCTTT	CASSFLVGVRVRTEAFF
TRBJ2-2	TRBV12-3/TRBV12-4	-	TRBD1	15	TGTGCCAGCAGCCTTAGACAGGGGGCAGGCGGGGAGCTGTTTTTT	CASSLRQGAGGELFF
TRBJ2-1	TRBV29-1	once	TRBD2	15	TGCAGCGTTCTAACCCGACTAGCGGGAGTAGGTGAGCAGTTCTTC	CSVLTRLAGVGEQFF
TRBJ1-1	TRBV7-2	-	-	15	TGTGCCAGCAGCACTAGGGGGGGCTCGGGCACTGAAGCTTTCTTT	CASSTRGGSGTEAFF
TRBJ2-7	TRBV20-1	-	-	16	TGCAGTGCTAGAGATCTAGTCGGGTCGGCGTTATACGAGCAGTACTTC	CSARDLVGSALYEQYF
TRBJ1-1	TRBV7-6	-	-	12	TGTGCCAGCAGTCGGGGAGCAAGTGAAGCTTTCTTT	CASSRGASEAFF
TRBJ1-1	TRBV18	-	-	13	TGTGCCAGCTCACCATCGATGAACACTGAAGCTTTCTTT	CASSPSMNTEAFF
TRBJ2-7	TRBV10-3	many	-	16	TGTGCCATCAGTGGGCCTGGACAGCTCCTCACCTACGAGCAGTACTTC	CAISGPGQLLTYEQYF
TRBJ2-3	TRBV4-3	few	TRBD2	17	TGCGCCAGCAGCCAAGATCTAGCGGGGAGGGGTGGAGATACGCAGTATTTT	CASSQDLAGRGGDTQYF
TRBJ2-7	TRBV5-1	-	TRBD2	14	TGCGCCAGCAGGGTTAGCGGGGCAGCCTACGAGCAGTACTTC	CASRVSGAAYEQYF
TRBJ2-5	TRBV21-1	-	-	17	TGTGCCAGCAGCACTGTCTATAACAGGGGGCGAAGAGAGACCCAGTACTTC	CASSTVYNRGRRETQYF
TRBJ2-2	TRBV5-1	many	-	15	TGCGCCAGCAGCTTGAGCATCTCGAACACCGGGGAGCTGTTTTTT	CASSLSISNTGELFF
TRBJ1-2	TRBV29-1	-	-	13	TGCAGCGTGGTGTCCGCGACAAAGTATGGCTACACCTTC	CSVVSATKYGYTF
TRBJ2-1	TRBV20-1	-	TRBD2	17	TGCAGTGCTAGAAAGACTAGCGGGAGGGCCGTGCCCGATGAGCAGTTCTTC	CSARKTSGRAVPDEQFF
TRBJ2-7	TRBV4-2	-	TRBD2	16	TGTGCCAGCAGCCAAGACGTAGCGGGGCCGACCTACGAGCAGTACTTC	CASSQDVAGPTYEQYF
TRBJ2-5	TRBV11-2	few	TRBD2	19	TGTGCCAGCAGCTCTACGGTACTAGCGGGGGGCCCGAGGCAAGAGACCCAGTACTTC	CASSSTVLAGGPRQETQYF
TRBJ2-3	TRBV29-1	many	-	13	TGCAGCGTTGAACACGCAAGCACAGATACGCAGTATTTT	CSVEHASTDTQYF
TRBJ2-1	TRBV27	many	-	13	TGTGCCAGCAGTTACCCTCCGGGGGTGGAGCAGTTCTTC	CASSYPPGVEQFF
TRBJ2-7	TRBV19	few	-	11	TGTGCCAGTACCGATTCCTACGAGCAGTACTTC	CASTDSYEQYF